This TCR beta chain was identified in a study of radiation and T cells in renal cell carcinoma. The method was immunoSEQ multiplex PCR; TCRdb's version includes in-frame clones alone and lacks a portion of them. The table shows 130,000 to 150,000 clones, with 70% to 90% occurring only once. The V gene's germline CDR1 is SGHRS and CDR2 YFSETQ. The CDR3 covers 14 residues. J was trimmed by 5 bases and V by 5 bases; bases with no gene match: 4. This clone was observed once. As to time point: blood 4 weeks post-SBRT, at nephrectomy. Treatment indicated: 15 Gy SBRT to primary tumor, nephrectomy 4 weeks later. Nephrectomy followed 15 Gy stereotactic body radiation by 4 weeks.

The material was blood, obtained from a patient whose treatment included radiotherapy and nephrectomy. The sequence came from a woman between 50 and 59 years old with renal cell carcinoma. The gene calls are TRBV5-1 and TRBJ2-1; 10 bases are shared with TRBD2. This chain's CDR3 is CASRSSGGDNEQFF. The CDR3 coding sequence is TGCGCCAGCAGATCCAGCGGGGGGGACAATGAGCAGTTCTTC.